The source of this T cell receptor beta chain is a study of blood T cell repertoires in COVID-19. Study in general: The United States, Italy and Spain provided the acute and convalescent COVID-19 samples.

This clone was observed a single time. How the authors handled the data: By means of reference gene primer amplification, nucleated cell counts were estimated. The assay was immunoSEQ multiplex PCR, and TCRdb's table has in-frame clones only and misses some. That table furnishes V, J and clone size, whereas the DNA furnished D and trimming. Of about 190,000 clones in the sample, about 80% were seen once. V was shortened by 2 bases and J by 4 bases, with 20 bases between the two germline ends. The CDR3 is 16 amino acids. Germline V gene sequence: CDR1 SQVTM, CDR2 ANQGSEA. The gene calls are TRBV29-1 and TRBJ2-5, with D possibly being TRBD2 (6 bases). The source material was peripheral blood. This TCR was recovered from a woman in her sixties or seventies with COVID-19, enrolled during active disease. The CDR3 is CSVENFGGAKGETQYF. The CDR3 DNA reads TGCAGCGTTGAAAATTTCGGAGGGGCCAAGGGAGAGACCCAGTACTTC.